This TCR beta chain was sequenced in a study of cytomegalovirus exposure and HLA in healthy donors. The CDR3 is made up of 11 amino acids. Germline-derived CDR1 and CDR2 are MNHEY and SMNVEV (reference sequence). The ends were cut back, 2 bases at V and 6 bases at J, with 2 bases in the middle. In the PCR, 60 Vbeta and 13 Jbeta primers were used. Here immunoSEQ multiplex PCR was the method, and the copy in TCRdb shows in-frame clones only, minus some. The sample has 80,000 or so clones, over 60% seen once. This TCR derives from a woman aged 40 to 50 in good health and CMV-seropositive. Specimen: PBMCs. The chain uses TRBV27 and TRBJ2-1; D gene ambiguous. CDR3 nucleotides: TGTGCCAGCAGTTTACGCAATGAGCAGTTCTTC. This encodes CASSLRNEQFF.